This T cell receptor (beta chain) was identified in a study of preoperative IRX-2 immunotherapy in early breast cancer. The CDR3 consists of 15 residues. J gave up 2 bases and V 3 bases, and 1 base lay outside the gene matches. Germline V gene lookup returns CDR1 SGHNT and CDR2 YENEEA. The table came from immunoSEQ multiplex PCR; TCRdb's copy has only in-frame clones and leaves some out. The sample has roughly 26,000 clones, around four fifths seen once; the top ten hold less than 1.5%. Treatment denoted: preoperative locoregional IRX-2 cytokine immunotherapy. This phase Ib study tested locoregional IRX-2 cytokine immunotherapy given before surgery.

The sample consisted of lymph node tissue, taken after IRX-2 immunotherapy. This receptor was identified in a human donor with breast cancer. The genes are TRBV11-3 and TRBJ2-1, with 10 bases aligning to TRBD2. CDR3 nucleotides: TGTGCCAGCAGCTTCAGCGGGGGGGCCTACAATGAGCAGTTCTTC. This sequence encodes CASSFSGGAYNEQFF.